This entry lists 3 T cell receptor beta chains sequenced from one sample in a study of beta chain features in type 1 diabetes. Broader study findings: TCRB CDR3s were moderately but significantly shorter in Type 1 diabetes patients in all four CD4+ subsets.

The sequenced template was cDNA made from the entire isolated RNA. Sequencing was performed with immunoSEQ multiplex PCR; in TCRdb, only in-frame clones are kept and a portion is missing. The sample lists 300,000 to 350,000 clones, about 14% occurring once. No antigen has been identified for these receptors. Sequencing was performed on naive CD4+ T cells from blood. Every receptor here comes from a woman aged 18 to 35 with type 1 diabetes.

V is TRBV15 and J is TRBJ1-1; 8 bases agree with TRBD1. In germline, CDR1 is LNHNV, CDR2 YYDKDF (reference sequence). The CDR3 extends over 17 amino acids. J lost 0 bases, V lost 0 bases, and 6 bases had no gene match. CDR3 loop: CATSRDPGQGLNTEAFF. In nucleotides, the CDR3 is TGTGCCACCAGCAGAGACCCTGGACAGGGATTGAACACTGAAGCTTTCTTT. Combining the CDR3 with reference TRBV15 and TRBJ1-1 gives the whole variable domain DAMVIQNPRYQVTQFGKPVTLSCSQTLNHNVMYWYQQKSSQAPKLLFHYYDKDFNNEADTPDNFQSRRPNTSFCFLDIRSPGLGDTAMYLCATSRDPGQGLNTEAFFGQGTRLTVV.

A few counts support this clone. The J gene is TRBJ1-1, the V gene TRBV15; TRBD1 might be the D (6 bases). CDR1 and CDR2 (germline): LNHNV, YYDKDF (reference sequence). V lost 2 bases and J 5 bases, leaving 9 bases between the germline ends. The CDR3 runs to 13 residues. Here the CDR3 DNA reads TGTGCCACCAGCAGAAGGGGGTTGACTGAAGCTTTCTTT. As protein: CATSRRGLTEAFF.

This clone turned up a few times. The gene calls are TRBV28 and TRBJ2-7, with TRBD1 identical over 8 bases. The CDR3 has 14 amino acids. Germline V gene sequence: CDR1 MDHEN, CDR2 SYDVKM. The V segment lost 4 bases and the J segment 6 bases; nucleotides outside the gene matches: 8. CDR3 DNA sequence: TGTGCCAGCAGTTCTATGACAGGGGTTCTCGAGCAGTACTTC. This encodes CASSSMTGVLEQYF. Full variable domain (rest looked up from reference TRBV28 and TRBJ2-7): DVKVTQSSRYLVKRTGEKVFLECVQDMDHENMFWYRQDPGLGLRLIYFSYDVKMKEKGDIPEGYSVSREKKERFSLILESASTNQTSMYLCASSSMTGVLEQYFGPGTRLTVT.